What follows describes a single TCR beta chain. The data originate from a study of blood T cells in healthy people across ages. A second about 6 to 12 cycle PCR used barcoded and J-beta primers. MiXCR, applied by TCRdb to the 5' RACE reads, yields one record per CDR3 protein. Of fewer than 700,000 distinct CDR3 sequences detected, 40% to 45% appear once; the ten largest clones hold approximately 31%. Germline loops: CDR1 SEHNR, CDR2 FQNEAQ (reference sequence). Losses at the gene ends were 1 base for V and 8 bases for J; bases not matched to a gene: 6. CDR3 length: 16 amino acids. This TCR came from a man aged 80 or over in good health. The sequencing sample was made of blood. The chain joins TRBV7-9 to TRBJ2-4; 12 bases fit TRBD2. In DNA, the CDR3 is TGTGCCAGCAGCTTAGTGTCTAGCGGGAGGGGCCACATTCAGTACTTC. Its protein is CASSLVSSGRGHIQYF.